The subject of this entry is one TCR beta chain. The antigen is unknown. Sequencing libraries made from TCR beta cDNA carried unique molecular identifiers. TCRdb re-called the PCR reads with MiXCR, one entry per CDR3 protein. There are approximately 730,000 distinct CDR3 sequences in the sample; 35% to 55% occur only once, and 4.9% lies in the top ten. The trim removed 0 bases at V and 9 bases at J, leaving 14 bases unmatched. Per germline, CDR1 MNHNY and CDR2 SVGAGI (reference sequence). This CDR3 has 16 amino acids. The sample comes from a study of post-analysis software for immune sequencing data. General study results and limits: Multiple sclerosis was associated with a significant reduction in normalized Chao1 diversity relative to controls. Patients used five TRBV segments, including TRBV5-6, TRBV5-1 and TRBV20-1, more often than controls.

The chain carries TRBV6-6 and TRBJ2-7; 7 bases agree with TRBD2. Sequences were obtained from blood. This clonotype was sampled from a girl under 18 with multiple sclerosis. The CDR3 here is CASSYSRSGTGAGQYF. CDR3 DNA: TGTGCCAGCAGTTACTCTCGAAGCGGGACTGGGGCAGGGCAGTACTTC.